The source of this T cell receptor (beta chain) is a study of T-cell memory formation after mild COVID-19. Study overall: There were largely donor-specific TCR clusters. Notes on the study in general: Within pre-infection memory, some responding clones were found, suggesting cross-reactive memory joined. Contracting CD4+ clones lay largely in CM and EM, with CD8+ ones residing in EMRA.

This clonotype occurred a few times. What it recognizes is unknown. Barcoded TCR alpha and TCR beta cDNA libraries with UMIs came from 5'RACE using constant-segment primers. TCRdb reprocessed the 5' RACE reads with MiXCR, giving one entry per CDR3 protein. Of 140,000 to 150,000 distinct CDR3 sequences in the sample, around 25% were seen once. Germline assignment: CDR1 SQVTM and CDR2 ANQGSEA. Trimming stripped 6 bases from V and 8 bases from J, with 13 bases between. CDR3 size: 11 residues. The clonotype originates from an adult woman who had mild COVID-19 (a few samples of this study predate the infection). Cell type and time point are not known. The sample consisted of PBMCs or a T cell subset sorted from them (not recorded which). The chain joins TRBV29-1 to TRBJ1-2; the D gene is possibly TRBD1 (5 bases). The DNA for the CDR3 is TGCAGCGTCCCCGTCGGGGCCGGCTACACCTTC. Translated: CSVPVGAGYTF.